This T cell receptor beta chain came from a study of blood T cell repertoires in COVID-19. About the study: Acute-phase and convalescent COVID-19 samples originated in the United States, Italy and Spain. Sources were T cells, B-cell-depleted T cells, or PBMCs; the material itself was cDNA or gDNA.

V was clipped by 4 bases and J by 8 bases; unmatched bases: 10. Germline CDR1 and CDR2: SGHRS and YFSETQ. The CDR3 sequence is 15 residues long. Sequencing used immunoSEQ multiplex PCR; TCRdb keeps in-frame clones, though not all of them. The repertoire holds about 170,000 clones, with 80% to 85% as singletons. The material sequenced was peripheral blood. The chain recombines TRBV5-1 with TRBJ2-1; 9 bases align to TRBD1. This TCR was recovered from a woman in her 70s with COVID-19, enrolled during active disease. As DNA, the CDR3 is TGCGCCAGCAGCCGAATACAGGGGGCAGGGGATGAGCAGTTCTTC. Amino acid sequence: CASSRIQGAGDEQFF.